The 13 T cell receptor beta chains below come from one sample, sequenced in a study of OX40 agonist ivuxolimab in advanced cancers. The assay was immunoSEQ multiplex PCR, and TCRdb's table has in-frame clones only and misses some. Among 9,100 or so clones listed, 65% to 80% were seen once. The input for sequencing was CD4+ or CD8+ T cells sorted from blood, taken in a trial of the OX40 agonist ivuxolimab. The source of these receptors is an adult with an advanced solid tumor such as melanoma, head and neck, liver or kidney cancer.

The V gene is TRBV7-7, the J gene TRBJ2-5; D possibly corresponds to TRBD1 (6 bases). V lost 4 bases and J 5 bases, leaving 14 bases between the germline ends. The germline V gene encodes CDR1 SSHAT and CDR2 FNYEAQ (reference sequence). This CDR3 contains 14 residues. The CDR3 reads CASSYQGTGETQYF. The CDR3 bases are TGTGCCAGCAGCTACCAGGGGACGGGTGAGACCCAGTACTTC. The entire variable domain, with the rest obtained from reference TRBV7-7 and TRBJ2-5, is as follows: GAGVSQSPRYKVTKRGQDVTLRCDPISSHATLYWYQQALGQGPEFLTYFNYEAQPDKSGLPSDRFSAERPEGSISTLTIQRTEQRDSAMYRCASSYQGTGETQYFGPGTRLLVL.

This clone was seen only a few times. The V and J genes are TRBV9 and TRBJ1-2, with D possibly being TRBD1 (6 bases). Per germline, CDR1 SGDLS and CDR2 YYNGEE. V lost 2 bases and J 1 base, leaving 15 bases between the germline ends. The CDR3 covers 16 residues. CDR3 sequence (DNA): TGTGCCAGCAGCGTCACCCGGGGGCTTGATAACTATGGCTACACCTTC. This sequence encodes CASSVTRGLDNYGYTF.

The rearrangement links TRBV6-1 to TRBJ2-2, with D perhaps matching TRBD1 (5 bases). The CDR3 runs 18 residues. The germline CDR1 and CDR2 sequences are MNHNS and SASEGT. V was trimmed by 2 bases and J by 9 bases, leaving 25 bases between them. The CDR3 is CASSEWSGVWVVGRELFF. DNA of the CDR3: TGTGCCAGCAGTGAATGGTCAGGCGTCTGGGTGGTGGGGCGGGAGCTGTTTTTT.

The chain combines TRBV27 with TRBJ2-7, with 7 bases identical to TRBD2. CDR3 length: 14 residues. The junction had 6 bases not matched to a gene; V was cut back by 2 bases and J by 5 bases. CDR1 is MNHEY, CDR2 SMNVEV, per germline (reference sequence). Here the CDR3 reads CASSLRVTSHEQYF. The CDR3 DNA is TGTGCCAGCAGTTTAAGGGTGACTAGCCACGAGCAGTACTTC.

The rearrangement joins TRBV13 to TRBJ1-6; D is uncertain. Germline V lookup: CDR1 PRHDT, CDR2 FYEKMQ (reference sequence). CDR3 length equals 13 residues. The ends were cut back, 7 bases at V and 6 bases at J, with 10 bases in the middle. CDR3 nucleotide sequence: TGTGCCAGCACGGCCGGGGTTAATTCACCCCTCCACTTT. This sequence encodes CASTAGVNSPLHF.

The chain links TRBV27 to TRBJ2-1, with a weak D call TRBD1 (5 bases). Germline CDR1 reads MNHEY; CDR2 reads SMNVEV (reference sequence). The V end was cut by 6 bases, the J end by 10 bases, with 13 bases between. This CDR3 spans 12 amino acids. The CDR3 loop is CASSKPNREQFF. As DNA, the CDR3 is TGTGCCAGCAGCAAGCCAAACAGGGAGCAGTTCTTC.

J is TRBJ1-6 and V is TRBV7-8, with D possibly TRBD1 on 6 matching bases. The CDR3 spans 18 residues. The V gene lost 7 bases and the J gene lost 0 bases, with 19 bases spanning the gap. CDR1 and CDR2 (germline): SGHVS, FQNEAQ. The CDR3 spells CASTAPGGQISYNSPLHF. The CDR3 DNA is TGTGCCAGCACCGCTCCGGGGGGACAAATCTCCTATAATTCACCCCTCCACTTT.

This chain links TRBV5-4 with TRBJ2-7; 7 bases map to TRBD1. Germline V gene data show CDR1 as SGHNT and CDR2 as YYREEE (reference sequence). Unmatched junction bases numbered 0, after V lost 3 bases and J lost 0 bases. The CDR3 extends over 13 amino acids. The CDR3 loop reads CASSSGGSYEQYF. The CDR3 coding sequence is TGTGCCAGCAGCTCAGGGGGCTCCTACGAGCAGTACTTC.

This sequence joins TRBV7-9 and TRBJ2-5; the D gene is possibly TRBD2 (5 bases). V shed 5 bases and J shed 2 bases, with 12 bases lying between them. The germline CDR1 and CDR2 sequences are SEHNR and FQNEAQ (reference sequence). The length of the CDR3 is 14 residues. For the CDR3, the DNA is TGTGCCAGCAGCGCACCGGGATTTCAAGAGACCCAGTACTTC. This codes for CASSAPGFQETQYF.

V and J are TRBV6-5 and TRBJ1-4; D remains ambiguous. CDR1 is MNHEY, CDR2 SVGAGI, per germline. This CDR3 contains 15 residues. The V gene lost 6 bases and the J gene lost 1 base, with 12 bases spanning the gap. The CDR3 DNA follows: TGTGCCAGCAGCCCCGTCCATGGAACTAATGAAAAACTGTTTTTT. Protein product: CASSPVHGTNEKLFF.

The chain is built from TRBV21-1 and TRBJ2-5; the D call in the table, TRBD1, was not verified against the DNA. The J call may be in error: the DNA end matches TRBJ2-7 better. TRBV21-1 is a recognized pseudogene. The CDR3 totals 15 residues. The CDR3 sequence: CASSKVAQSSYEQYF. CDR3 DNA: TGTGCCAGCAGCAAAGTTGCACAGAGCTCCTACGAGCAGTACTTC.

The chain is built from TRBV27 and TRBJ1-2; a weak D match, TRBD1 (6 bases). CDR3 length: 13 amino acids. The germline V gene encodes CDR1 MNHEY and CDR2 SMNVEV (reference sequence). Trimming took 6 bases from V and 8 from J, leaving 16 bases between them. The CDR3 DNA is TGTGCCAGCAGCCAAACAGGGAAGAGAGGCTACACCTTC. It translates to CASSQTGKRGYTF.

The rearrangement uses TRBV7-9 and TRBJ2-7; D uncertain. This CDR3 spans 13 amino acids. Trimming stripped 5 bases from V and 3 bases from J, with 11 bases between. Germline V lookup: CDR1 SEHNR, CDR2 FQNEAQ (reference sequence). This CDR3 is CASSPHTLYEQYF. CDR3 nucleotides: TGTGCCAGCAGCCCCCACACCCTCTACGAGCAGTACTTC.